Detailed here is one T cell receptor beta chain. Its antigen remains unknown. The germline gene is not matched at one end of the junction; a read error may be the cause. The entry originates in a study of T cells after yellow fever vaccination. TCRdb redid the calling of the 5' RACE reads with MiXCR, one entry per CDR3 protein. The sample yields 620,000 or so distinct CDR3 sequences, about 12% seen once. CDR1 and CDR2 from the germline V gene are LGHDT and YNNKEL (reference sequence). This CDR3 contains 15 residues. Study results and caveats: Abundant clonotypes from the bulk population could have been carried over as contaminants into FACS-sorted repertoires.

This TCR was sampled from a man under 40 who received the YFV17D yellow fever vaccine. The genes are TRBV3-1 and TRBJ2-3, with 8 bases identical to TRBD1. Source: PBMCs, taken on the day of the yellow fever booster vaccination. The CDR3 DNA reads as TGTGCCTGCAGCCGCGGGACAGGCATTACAGATACGCAGTATTTT. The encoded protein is CACSRGTGITDTQYF.